These 13 T cell receptor beta chains share one sample of origin, sequenced in a study of T-cell reconstitution after alpha-beta-depleted transplantation in children. Library preparation (for TCRbeta) was performed with unique molecular identifiers. TCRdb re-analysed the PCR reads in MiXCR, keeping a single row per CDR3 protein. The repertoire has 480,000 or so distinct CDR3 sequences, approximately 10% of them found once; the top ten carry about 2.1%. The sequences come from PBMCs, collected before TCRalphabeta/CD19-depleted stem cell transplant. The receptors were sampled from a child younger than 10 with inherited bone marrow failure, due to receive a stem cell transplant.

The sample holds many counts of this clonotype. J is TRBJ2-7 and V is TRBV4-1; TRBD1 is a possible D gene (6 bases). V lost 1 base and J lost 2, with 9 bases in between. The CDR3 contains 14 residues. Germline V gene lookup returns CDR1 MGHRA and CDR2 YSYEKL. The DNA of the CDR3 is TGCGCCAGCAGCCAAGTCGGGGACACCTACGAGCAGTACTTC. Its translation: CASSQVGDTYEQYF.

Many counts were recorded for this clonotype. J is TRBJ1-2 and V is TRBV9; D is unclear. Trimming shortened V by 0 bases and J by 5 bases, and 11 bases separated the two germline ends. The CDR3 sequence is 14 residues long. Germline CDR1 SGDLS, CDR2 YYNGEE. The CDR3 loop reads CASSVEVGAYGYTF. In DNA, the CDR3 is TGTGCCAGCAGCGTAGAGGTCGGAGCATATGGCTACACCTTC.

In this sample, this clonotype turned up many times. The chain is built from TRBV12-3 or TRBV12-4 and TRBJ2-3; D perhaps matches TRBD2 (5 bases). V lost 2 bases, J lost 2 bases, and 11 bases lay in between. CDR3 size: 15 residues. This CDR3 reads CASSLSLAHTDTQYF. CDR3 nucleotide sequence: TGTGCCAGCAGTTTATCTCTAGCCCACACAGATACGCAGTATTTT.

This clonotype was recorded many times. V usage is TRBV7-6 and J usage is TRBJ2-5, with 11 positions matching TRBD2. From germline, CDR1 is SGHVS and CDR2 FNYEAQ. V shed 1 base, J shed 5 bases, and the junction held 15 bases outside the gene matches. This CDR3 has 19 amino acids. The CDR3 coding sequence is TGTGCCAGCAGCTTAGGGTCGGGGACTAGCGGCGGAGTTTGGGAGACCCAGTACTTC. Its translation is CASSLGSGTSGGVWETQYF. The variable domain in full, completed from reference TRBV7-6 and TRBJ2-5, reads GAGVSQSPRYKVTKRGQDVALRCDPISGHVSLYWYRQALGQGPEFLTYFNYEAQQDKSGLPNDRFSAERPEGSISTLTIQRTEQRDSAMYRCASSLGSGTSGGVWETQYFGPGTRLLVL.

This clonotype was recorded a few times. This sequence joins TRBV2 and TRBJ2-1; no firm D call. CDR3 size: 15 residues. The ends were cut back, 3 bases at V and 6 bases at J, with 15 bases in the middle. CDR1 SNHLY and CDR2 FYNNEI come from the germline V gene. The CDR3 nucleotides are TGTGCCAGCAGTGAGCAAGACACTGGGTTCAATGAGCAGTTCTTC. Its translation: CASSEQDTGFNEQFF.

This clonotype was detected many times. CDR3 residues: CASSSGRTNEQYF. CDR3 DNA: TGCGCCAGCAGCTCCGGGCGCACTAACGAGCAGTACTTC. This chain links TRBV4-1 with TRBJ2-7; unclear D gene. The germline V and J ends were trimmed by 5 bases and 5 bases, with 13 bases remaining between them. There are 13 residues in the CDR3. Germline V gene data show CDR1 as MGHRA and CDR2 as YSYEKL.

Details on this clonotype: Possible read error: a much larger clone is one base away. The V call is TRBV13, the J call TRBJ2-7; D may be TRBD1 (6 bases). The germline V gene encodes CDR1 PRHDT and CDR2 FYEKMQ (reference sequence). The CDR3 sequence is 13 residues long. The chain's CDR3 is CASSLKGVYEPYF. CDR3 sequence (DNA): TGTGCCAGCAGCTTAAAGGGGGTATACGAGCCGTACTTC.

This rearrangement joins TRBV19 to TRBJ2-2; D gene ambiguous. The germline V gene encodes CDR1 LNHDA and CDR2 SQIVND (reference sequence). This CDR3 is built from 13 residues. V lost 2 bases, J lost 4 bases, and 5 bases lay in between. This CDR3 reads CASSISVTGELFF. The CDR3 nucleotides are TGTGCCAGTAGTATAAGTGTCACCGGGGAGCTGTTTTTT.

This clonotype was picked up a small number of times. This chain links TRBV30 with TRBJ2-5; 13 nucleotides match TRBD2. V shed 0 bases and J 4 bases; nucleotides not matched to a gene: 11. Germline V gene data show CDR1 as GTSNPN and CDR2 as SVGIG (reference sequence). The CDR3 has 18 residues. The CDR3 here is CAWSVLRTSGSGVETQYF. The CDR3 nucleotides read TGTGCCTGGAGTGTACTAAGGACTAGCGGGAGTGGAGTAGAGACCCAGTACTTC.

This clonotype was detected many times. The chain couples TRBV29-1 to TRBJ2-2; D is possibly TRBD1 (5 bases). The V gene's germline CDR1 is SQVTM and CDR2 ANQGSEA. This CDR3 is built from 14 residues. V shed 6 bases and J shed 0 bases, with 11 bases lying between them. The CDR3 here is CSVAGFSNTGELFF. As DNA, the CDR3 is TGCAGCGTAGCAGGGTTTTCGAACACCGGGGAGCTGTTTTTT.

This clonotype was found many times. The chain has TRBV4-1 and TRBJ2-2, with a weak D call TRBD1 (6 bases). The CDR3 is 14 amino acids. Germline lookup yields CDR1 MGHRA and CDR2 YSYEKL. The V gene lost 4 bases and the J gene lost 6 bases, with 12 bases spanning the gap. The CDR3 is CASSLAQGPGELFF. The CDR3 DNA sequence: TGCGCCAGCAGCCTAGCACAGGGCCCCGGGGAGCTGTTTTTT.

This clonotype was found many times. The chain is built from TRBV12-5 and TRBJ2-2; 8 bases line up with TRBD2. CDR1 and CDR2 (germline): LGHNT, FRNRAP. The trim removed 7 bases at V and 1 base at J, leaving 8 bases unmatched. The CDR3 spans 16 residues. The CDR3 here is CASATGAGGNTGELFF. In DNA form, the CDR3 reads TGTGCTAGTGCCACGGGGGCGGGAGGGAACACCGGGGAGCTGTTTTTT.

This clonotype was found many times. The chain has TRBV12-3 or TRBV12-4 and TRBJ2-2; D gene uncertain. The V end lost 1 base, the J end lost 7 bases, and 7 bases lay between the germline ends. The CDR3 has 13 amino acids. The CDR3 protein is CASSLGPHGELFF. DNA of the CDR3: TGTGCCAGCAGTTTAGGTCCCCACGGGGAGCTGTTTTTT.